The source of this T cell receptor (beta chain) is a study of STAT5B mutations in CD4+ large granular lymphocyte leukemia (dated by TCRdb to between 2020 and 2023). With regard to the full study: Among the healthy controls, the CDR3 'QG' motif was associated with a particular HLA allele. The study compared the TCRbeta repertoires of patients with CD4+ T-cell large granular lymphocyte leukemia against those of healthy blood donors. Flow cytometry performed on FACSCanto II or FACSVerse showed that the purified fractions had more than 95% purity among lymphocytes. Broad study findings and their caveats: The data were not HLA-matched, and the relatively small sample size could explain the higher clonality seen in CD4+ compared with CD8+ T-LGLL. Enrichment of TRBV06-family usage was observed among the top patient clones (8/27) relative to healthy controls (2/35). Each patient's main leukemic clonotypes were private, but around 27% of these clonotypes showed up at low frequency in the non-leukemic repertoires of other patients. CD4-sorted patient repertoires appeared more clonal than healthy CD4+ repertoires, and this difference persisted after removing the putative leukemic clones.

TCRbeta rearrangements were sequenced from genomic DNA using the immunoSEQ assay at survey resolution. Per the source publication's procedure: A lowest detectable productive clonotype frequency of 2.59 x 10-5 was observed in the TCR sequencing data. Analyses included only productive TCRbeta rearrangements, meaning complete and in-frame sequences. Simpson clonality, calculated in the immunoSEQ Analyzer version 3.0, was used as the measure of sample clonality. Clones were grouped by frequency into very rare, small, medium, large (1-20%) or hyperexpanded (>20%) categories. Generation probabilities were estimated with OLGA 1.2.3, V-gene circos plots were made with VDJtools, specificities were looked up in VDJdb, and CDR3 motifs were identified with GLIPH. TCRdb limited this immuneACCESS table to in-frame rearrangements with V and J called. A share of clones is missing; checked studies link under half to unresolved V genes, and the rest is unexplained. V, J and clone size derive from that table, while D and trimming were established from the DNA sequence. Across this sample there are around 38,000 clones, with 70% to 90% seen only once. The ten most abundant clones make up around 3.5% of the sample.

The healthy controls were 40 or so blood donors, and the buffy coats of these donors were supplied by the Finnish Red Cross blood service. All TCR-sequenced material derived from peripheral blood: patient blood samples and healthy donor buffy coats. Peripheral blood mononuclear cells were isolated by Ficoll-Hypaque gradient centrifugation. CD4+ cells were magnetically purified from the buffy coats of healthy controls. Genomic DNA was extracted with the Gentra Puregene Cell and Tissue kit and quantified on a Qubit 2.0 fluorometer. In the case of this clone: No antigen is known for it. No base qualities exist here, and no much larger clone lies one base off it.

The junction carries 4 bases between V and J, which are trimmed by 2 bases and 0 bases respectively. The germline V gene (reference sequence) provides CDR1 MNHNY and CDR2 SVGAGI. CDR3 length: 13 amino acids, cysteine to phenylalanine. Only the CDR3 DNA is retained, 39 bases long and in frame from the first base. The TCR originated in a human donor in good health. Recombination joined TRBV6-6 with TRBJ1-2, with the D segment identity uncertain. Input material: CD4+ T cells from blood buffy coats. The CDR3 corresponds to CASSYISNYGYTF. Read as DNA, the sequence is TGTGCCAGCAGTTACATATCTAACTATGGCTACACCTTC.